This is a list of T cell receptor beta chains from one sample in a study of cytomegalovirus exposure and HLA in healthy donors. Measured with immunoSEQ multiplex PCR; TCRdb has only the in-frame clones, and not every one. The table records 120,000 or so clones, over 9.5% of them present only once. Sequences were obtained from PBMCs. Receptor source: a woman between 18 and 29 years old in good health and CMV-seropositive. Both conserved end residues are part of each CDR3. A D gene is named only where the DNA matches it firmly. The size entry is marked missing in some rows and otherwise reads once, few, many or a size class.

NA	NA	TRBV5-8	TRBJ2-1	CASSFFYGSSYNEQFF	TGTGCCAGCAGCTTTTTTTATGGGAGCTCCTACAATGAGCAGTTCTTC
NA	few	TRBV27	TRBJ2-7	CASSLTWGDSLSYEQYF	TGTGCCAGCAGTTTGACCTGGGGGGACTCCCTCTCGTACGAGCAGTACTTC
NA	NA	TRBV6-5	TRBJ1-2	CASSYSGGIGTF	TGTGCCAGCAGTTACTCTGGAGGAATAGGCACCTTC
TRBD2	few	TRBV6-4	TRBJ2-1	CASSEASGSWDEQFF	TGTGCCAGCAGTGAGGCTAGCGGGAGCTGGGATGAGCAGTTCTTC
TRBD1	NA	TRBV5-1	TRBJ2-7	CASSLLAFRGIGPYEQYF	TGCGCCAGCAGCTTATTAGCCTTCAGGGGGATTGGACCCTACGAGCAGTACTTC
NA	NA	TRBV7-3	TRBJ2-2	CASSLLLNTGELFF	TGTGCCAGCAGCTTACTCTTGAACACCGGGGAGCTGTTTTTT
TRBD2	NA	TRBV5-1	TRBJ2-1	CASSWLAGEGEQFF	TGCGCCAGCAGCTGGCTAGCGGGAGAAGGTGAGCAGTTCTTC
NA	NA	TRBV2	TRBJ2-7	CASSADSGLLSYEQYF	TGTGCCAGCAGTGCGGACAGTGGCCTCCTCTCCTACGAGCAGTACTTC
TRBD1	NA	TRBV6-6	TRBJ1-1	CASRRRQGNTEAFF	TGTGCCAGCAGAAGGAGACAGGGAAACACTGAAGCTTTCTTT
NA	NA	TRBV5-1	TRBJ2-3	CASSLVPHTDTQYF	TGCGCCAGCAGCTTGGTTCCCCACACAGATACGCAGTATTTT
TRBD1	few	TRBV18	TRBJ2-7	CASFAGTGGYEQYF	TGTGCCAGCTTCGCCGGGACAGGAGGCTACGAGCAGTACTTC
NA	NA	TRBV29-1	TRBJ1-1	CSVVLTLSTEAFF	TGCAGCGTTGTATTGACACTTTCCACTGAAGCTTTCTTT
NA	NA	TRBV4-1	TRBJ1-3	CASSQRAAGNTIYF	TGCGCCAGCAGCCAACGAGCCGCGGGAAACACCATATATTTT
TRBD1	few	TRBV6-4	TRBJ2-7	CASSDQERTGPYEQYF	TGTGCCAGCAGTGACCAGGAGAGGACAGGCCCCTACGAGCAGTACTTC
TRBD1	NA	TRBV19	TRBJ1-5	CASRGQGTRSNQPQHF	TGTGCCAGTAGGGGACAGGGGACTCGGAGCAATCAGCCCCAGCATTTT
NA	NA	TRBV5-4	TRBJ2-3	CASSPGAAGLQDTQYF	TGTGCCAGCAGCCCTGGGGCGGCAGGGCTGCAAGATACGCAGTATTTT
NA	NA	TRBV7-9	TRBJ2-7	CASSDVSSPSPEQYF	TGTGCCAGCAGCGATGTCTCAAGCCCCTCACCCGAGCAGTACTTC
NA	NA	TRBV30	TRBJ2-5	CAWSTTTGNPLHF	TGTGCCTGGAGTACAACAACAGGGAACCCTCTTCACTTC
NA	few	TRBV29-1	TRBJ2-2	CSVVQRAGELFF	TGCAGCGTTGTGCAGCGGGCCGGGGAGCTGTTTTTT
NA	NA	TRBV30	TRBJ1-1	CAWMAFGGVSEAFF	TGTGCCTGGATGGCGTTCGGAGGGGTCTCTGAAGCTTTCTTT
TRBD2	few	TRBV7-9	TRBJ2-5	CASSPTSAFQETQYF	TGTGCCAGCAGTCCGACTAGCGCTTTCCAAGAGACCCAGTACTTC
TRBD1	NA	TRBV2	TRBJ2-5	CASKGQQETQYF	TGTGCCAGCAAGGGACAGCAAGAGACCCAGTACTTC
TRBD1	few	TRBV10-3	TRBJ2-7	CAISDPTGGRRDEQYF	TGTGCCATCAGTGACCCGACAGGGGGCCGTCGTGACGAGCAGTACTTC
TRBD1	few	TRBV6-1	TRBJ1-2	CASRTMTGAYGYTF	TGTGCCAGCAGGACAATGACAGGGGCCTATGGCTACACCTTC
TRBD1	NA	TRBV27	TRBJ2-7	CASSLKFGTGDFYEQYF	TGTGCCAGCAGTTTAAAGTTTGGGACAGGGGATTTCTACGAGCAGTACTTC
NA	few	TRBV6-1	TRBJ2-6	CASSERRPLTFASGANVLTF	TGTGCCAGCAGTGAAAGGAGGCCGCTCACCTTCGCATCTGGGGCCAACGTCCTGACTTTC
TRBD2	few	TRBV11-2	TRBJ2-5	CASSSAGPLETQYF	TGTGCCAGCAGCTCAGCGGGACCCCTAGAGACCCAGTACTTC
TRBD2	NA	TRBV15	TRBJ2-7	CATSTGGGGREGRQREQYF	TGTGCCACCAGCACAGGAGGAGGAGGACGGGAGGGCCGTCAGCGCGAGCAGTACTTC
NA	few	TRBV6-1	TRBJ2-7	CASSARDTSYEQYF	TGTGCCAGCAGTGCTCGAGACACTTCCTACGAGCAGTACTTC
NA	NA	TRBV5-6	TRBJ2-1	CASSSRLFVSYNEQFF	TGTGCCAGCAGCTCTAGACTTTTCGTCTCCTACAATGAGCAGTTCTTC
NA	few	TRBV7-2	TRBJ1-1	CASSRQINTEAFF	TGTGCCAGCAGCCGACAGATTAACACTGAAGCTTTCTTT
TRBD1	few	TRBV7-9	TRBJ2-3	CASSPAAPPGQGGDTQYF	TGTGCCAGCAGCCCCGCTGCCCCACCGGGACAGGGAGGAGATACGCAGTATTTT
NA	few	TRBV5-5	TRBJ1-1	CASSFHSNTEAFF	TGTGCCAGCAGCTTTCACAGCAACACTGAAGCTTTCTTT
NA	few	TRBV6-1	TRBJ1-3	CATIDRPDSGNTIYF	TGTGCCACCATAGACAGGCCCGACTCTGGAAACACCATATATTTT
NA	NA	TRBV28	TRBJ1-5	CASMRQGSNQPQHF	TGTGCCAGCATGAGGCAGGGTAGCAATCAGCCCCAGCATTTT
TRBD2	NA	TRBV7-9	TRBJ2-7	CASSLEISGNYEQYF	TGTGCCAGCAGCTTAGAAATTAGCGGGAACTACGAGCAGTACTTC
TRBD2	NA	TRBV29-1	TRBJ2-1	CSGTSGFSYNEQFF	TGCAGCGGTACTAGCGGGTTCTCCTACAATGAGCAGTTCTTC
TRBD2	few	TRBV6-5	TRBJ2-2	CASMGGAAGGGELFF	TGTGCCAGCATGGGGGGAGCAGCGGGAGGTGGGGAGCTGTTTTTT
NA	many	TRBV28	TRBJ2-7	CASTTVARYEQYF	TGTGCCAGCACGACAGTCGCACGCTACGAGCAGTACTTC
NA	few	TRBV19	TRBJ1-1	CASSIRGSSNTEAFF	TGTGCCAGTAGTATCAGGGGCTCATCGAACACTGAAGCTTTCTTT
NA	NA	TRBV4-1	TRBJ2-1	CASSQEGSGSNNEQFF	TGCGCCAGCAGCCAAGAGGGGAGTGGGTCCAACAATGAGCAGTTCTTC
NA	many	TRBV10-3	TRBJ2-1	CAISTGTRSSYNEQFF	TGTGCCATCAGTACCGGGACTCGCAGCTCCTACAATGAGCAGTTCTTC
NA	few	TRBV28	TRBJ2-7	CASSPGLYEQYF	TGTGCCAGCAGCCCCGGACTTTACGAGCAGTACTTC
NA	NA	TRBV28	TRBJ1-4	CATKGWSGEKLFF	TGTGCCACCAAAGGGTGGTCGGGAGAAAAACTGTTTTTT
NA	few	TRBV7-9	TRBJ1-1	CASSLGGGEAFF	TGTGCCAGCAGCTTAGGAGGCGGGGAGGCTTTCTTT
NA	few	TRBV27	TRBJ2-7	CASNLTRAGEQYF	TGTGCCAGCAACCTGACGCGGGCGGGCGAGCAGTACTTC
TRBD1	few	TRBV14	TRBJ2-1	CASSQGQGSFDEQFF	TGTGCCAGCAGCCAAGGACAGGGGAGTTTCGATGAGCAGTTCTTC
NA	few	TRBV28	TRBJ1-3	CASSLSIRQSSGNTIYF	TGTGCCAGCAGTTTATCAATCCGACAGTCCTCTGGAAACACCATATATTTT
TRBD2	few	TRBV5-6	TRBJ2-7	CASSEGTKQYF	TGTGCCAGCAGCGAAGGGACTAAGCAGTACTTC
NA	few	TRBV10-3	TRBJ1-5	CAISAGADSNQPQHF	TGTGCCATCAGTGCTGGGGCCGATAGCAATCAGCCCCAGCATTTT